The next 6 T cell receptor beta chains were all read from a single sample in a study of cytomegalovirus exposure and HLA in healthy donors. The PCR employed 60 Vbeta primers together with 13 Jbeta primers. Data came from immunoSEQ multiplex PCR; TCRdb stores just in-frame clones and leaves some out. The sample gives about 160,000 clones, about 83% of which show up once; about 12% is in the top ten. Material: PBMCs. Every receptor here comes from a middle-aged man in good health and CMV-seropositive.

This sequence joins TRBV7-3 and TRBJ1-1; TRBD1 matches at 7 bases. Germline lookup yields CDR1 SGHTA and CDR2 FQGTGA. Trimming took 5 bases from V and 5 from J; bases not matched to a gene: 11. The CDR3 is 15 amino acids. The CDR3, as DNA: TGTGCCAGCAGCCAGACAGGGAGAGTGGGGACTGAAGCTTTCTTT. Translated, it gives CASSQTGRVGTEAFF.

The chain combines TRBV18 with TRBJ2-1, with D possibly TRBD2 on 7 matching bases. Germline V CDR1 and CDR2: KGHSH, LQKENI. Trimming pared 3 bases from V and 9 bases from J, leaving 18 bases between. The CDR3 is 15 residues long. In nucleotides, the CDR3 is TGTGCCAGCTCACCGCGCACAGGGAGGGTAGGTGAGCAGTTCTTC. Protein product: CASSPRTGRVGEQFF.

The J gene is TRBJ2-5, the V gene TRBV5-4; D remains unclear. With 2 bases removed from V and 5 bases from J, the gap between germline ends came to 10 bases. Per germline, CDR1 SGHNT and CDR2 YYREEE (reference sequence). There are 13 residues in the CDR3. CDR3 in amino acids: CASSLATRETQYF. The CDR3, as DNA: TGTGCCAGCAGCTTAGCCACCCGGGAGACCCAGTACTTC.

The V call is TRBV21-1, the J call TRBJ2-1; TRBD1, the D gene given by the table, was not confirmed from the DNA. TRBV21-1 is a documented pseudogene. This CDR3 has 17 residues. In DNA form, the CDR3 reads TGTGCCAGCAGCAAAAGGGCAGGGGGACGGTTTTACAATGAGCAGTTCTTC. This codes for CASSKRAGGRFYNEQFF.

This CDR3 is CASSFRVGVGNEQFF. The CDR3 nucleotides read TGTGCCAGCAGCTTCAGGGTAGGGGTAGGGAATGAGCAGTTCTTC. This chain uses TRBV5-6 with TRBJ2-1; D might be TRBD1 (5 bases). CDR1 and CDR2 (germline): SGHDT, YYEEEE. The CDR3 is 15 amino acids. Trimming took off 2 bases at V and 7 bases at J, with 16 bases between the two ends.

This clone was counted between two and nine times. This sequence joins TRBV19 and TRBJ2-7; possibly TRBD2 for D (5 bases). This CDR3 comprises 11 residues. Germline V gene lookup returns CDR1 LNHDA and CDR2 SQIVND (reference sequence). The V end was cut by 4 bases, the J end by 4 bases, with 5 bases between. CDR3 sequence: CASSRGYEQYF. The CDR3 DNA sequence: TGTGCCAGTAGTAGAGGGTACGAGCAGTACTTC.